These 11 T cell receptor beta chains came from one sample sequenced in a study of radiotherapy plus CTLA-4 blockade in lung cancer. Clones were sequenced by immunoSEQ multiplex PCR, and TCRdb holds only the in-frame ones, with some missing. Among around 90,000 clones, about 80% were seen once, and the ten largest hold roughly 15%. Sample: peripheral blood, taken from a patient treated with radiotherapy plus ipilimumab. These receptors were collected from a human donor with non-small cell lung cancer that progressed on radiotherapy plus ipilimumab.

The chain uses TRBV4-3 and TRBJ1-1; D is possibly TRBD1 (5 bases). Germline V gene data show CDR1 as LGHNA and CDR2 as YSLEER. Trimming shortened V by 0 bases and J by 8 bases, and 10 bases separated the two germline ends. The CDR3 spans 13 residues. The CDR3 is CASSQDGGREAFF. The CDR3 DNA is TGCGCCAGCAGCCAAGATGGGGGACGAGAAGCTTTCTTT.

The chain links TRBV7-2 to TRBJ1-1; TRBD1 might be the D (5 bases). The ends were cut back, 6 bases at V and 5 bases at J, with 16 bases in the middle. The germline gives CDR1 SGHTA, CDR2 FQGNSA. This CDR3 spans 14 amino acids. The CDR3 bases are TGTGCCAGCAGTCGGTTGGTGGGGCTAACTGAAGCTTTCTTT. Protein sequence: CASSRLVGLTEAFF. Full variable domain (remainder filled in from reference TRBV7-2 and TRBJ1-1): GAGVSQSPSNKVTEKGKDVELRCDPISGHTALYWYRQSLGQGLEFLIYFQGNSAPDKSGLPSDRFSAERTGGSVSTLTIQRTQQEDSAVYLCASSRLVGLTEAFFGQGTRLTVV.

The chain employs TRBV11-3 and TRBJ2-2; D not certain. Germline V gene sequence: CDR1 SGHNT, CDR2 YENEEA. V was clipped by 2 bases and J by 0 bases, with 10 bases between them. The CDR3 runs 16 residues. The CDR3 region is CASSLSYTANTGELFF. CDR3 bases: TGTGCCAGCAGCTTATCCTATACCGCGAACACCGGGGAGCTGTTTTTT. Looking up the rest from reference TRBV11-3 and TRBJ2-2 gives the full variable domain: EAGVVQSPRYKIIEKKQPVAFWCNPISGHNTLYWYLQNLGQGPELLIRYENEEAVDDSQLPKDRFSAERLKGVDSTLKIQPAELGDSAVYLCASSLSYTANTGELFFGEGSRLTVL.

The CDR3 region has the DNA TGTGCCAGCAGTTACGAGGGCAGGGGAAGAACTGAAGCTTTCTTT. Its translation: CASSYEGRGRTEAFF. This chain connects TRBV6-5 to TRBJ1-1; perhaps TRBD1 as D (6 bases). The CDR3 is 15 amino acids. V lost 2 bases, J lost 5 bases, and 15 bases lay in between. Germline lookup yields CDR1 MNHEY and CDR2 SVGAGI.

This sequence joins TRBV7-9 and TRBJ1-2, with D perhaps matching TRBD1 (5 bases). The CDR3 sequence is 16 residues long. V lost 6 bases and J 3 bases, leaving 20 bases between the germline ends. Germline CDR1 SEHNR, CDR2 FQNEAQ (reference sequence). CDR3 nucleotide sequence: TGTGCCAGCAGAATCTTTTGGCAGGGCCGAGACTATGGCTACACCTTC. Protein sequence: CASRIFWQGRDYGYTF.

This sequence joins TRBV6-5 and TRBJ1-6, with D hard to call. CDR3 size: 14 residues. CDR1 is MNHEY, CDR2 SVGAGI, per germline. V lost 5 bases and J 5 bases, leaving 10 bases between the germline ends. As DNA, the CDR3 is TGTGCCAGCAGTCCGCAATGGAATAATTCACCCCTCCACTTT. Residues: CASSPQWNNSPLHF.

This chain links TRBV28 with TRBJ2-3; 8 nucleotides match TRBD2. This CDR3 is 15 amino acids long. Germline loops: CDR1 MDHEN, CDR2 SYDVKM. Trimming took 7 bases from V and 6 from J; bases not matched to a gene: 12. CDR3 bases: TGTGCCAGCATCGCCCCGGGGGGGCGTTCGGATACGCAGTATTTT. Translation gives CASIAPGGRSDTQYF.

CDR3 sequence reads: CASRPQGGGYTF. CDR3 sequence (DNA): TGTGCCAGCAGGCCGCAAGGAGGGGGCTACACCTTC. The V gene is TRBV6-4, the J gene TRBJ1-2; unclear D gene. CDR1 and CDR2 (germline): MRHNA, SNTAGT. CDR3 length equals 12 residues. Trimming took off 6 bases at V and 8 bases at J, with 13 bases between the two ends.

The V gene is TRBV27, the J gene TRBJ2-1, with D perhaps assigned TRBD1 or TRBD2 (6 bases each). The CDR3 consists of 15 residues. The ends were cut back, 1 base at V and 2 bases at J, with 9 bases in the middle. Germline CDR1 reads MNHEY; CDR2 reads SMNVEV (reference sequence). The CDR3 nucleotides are TGTGCCAGCAGTTTATGGGGGGCCCCCTACAATGAGCAGTTCTTC. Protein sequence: CASSLWGAPYNEQFF.

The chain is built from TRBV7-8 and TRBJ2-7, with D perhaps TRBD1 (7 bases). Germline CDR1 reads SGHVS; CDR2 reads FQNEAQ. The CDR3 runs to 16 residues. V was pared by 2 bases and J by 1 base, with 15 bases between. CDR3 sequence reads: CASSLQRQGGSYEQYF. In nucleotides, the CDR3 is TGTGCCAGCAGCTTACAGCGACAGGGAGGTTCCTACGAGCAGTACTTC.

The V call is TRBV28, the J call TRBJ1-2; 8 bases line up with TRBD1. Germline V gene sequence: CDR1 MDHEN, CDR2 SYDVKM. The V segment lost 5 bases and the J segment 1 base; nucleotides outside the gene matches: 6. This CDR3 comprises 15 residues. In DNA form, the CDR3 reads TGTGCCAGCAGTCCCCCAGGGGGCGGTAACTATGGCTACACCTTC. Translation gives CASSPPGGGNYGYTF.